This TCR beta chain derives from a study of T cell changes during pregnancy in multiple sclerosis. The V gene's germline CDR1 is LNHNV and CDR2 YYDKDF (reference sequence). Trimming removed 7 bases at V and 3 bases at J, with 13 bases between. The length of the CDR3 is 13 residues. Profiled with immunoSEQ multiplex PCR; TCRdb holds only in-frame clones, not every one. The data hold about 69,000 clones, with approximately 91% observed a single time. This chain joins TRBV15 and TRBJ2-7; D is perhaps TRBD1 (6 bases). Sequences were derived from peripheral blood, sampled in the third trimester of pregnancy. This TCR came from a female donor with multiple sclerosis, enrolled in a pregnancy study. The CDR3 DNA reads as TGTGCCACCACCAGGACAGAAAGCTACGAGCAGTACTTC. Encoded protein: CATTRTESYEQYF.